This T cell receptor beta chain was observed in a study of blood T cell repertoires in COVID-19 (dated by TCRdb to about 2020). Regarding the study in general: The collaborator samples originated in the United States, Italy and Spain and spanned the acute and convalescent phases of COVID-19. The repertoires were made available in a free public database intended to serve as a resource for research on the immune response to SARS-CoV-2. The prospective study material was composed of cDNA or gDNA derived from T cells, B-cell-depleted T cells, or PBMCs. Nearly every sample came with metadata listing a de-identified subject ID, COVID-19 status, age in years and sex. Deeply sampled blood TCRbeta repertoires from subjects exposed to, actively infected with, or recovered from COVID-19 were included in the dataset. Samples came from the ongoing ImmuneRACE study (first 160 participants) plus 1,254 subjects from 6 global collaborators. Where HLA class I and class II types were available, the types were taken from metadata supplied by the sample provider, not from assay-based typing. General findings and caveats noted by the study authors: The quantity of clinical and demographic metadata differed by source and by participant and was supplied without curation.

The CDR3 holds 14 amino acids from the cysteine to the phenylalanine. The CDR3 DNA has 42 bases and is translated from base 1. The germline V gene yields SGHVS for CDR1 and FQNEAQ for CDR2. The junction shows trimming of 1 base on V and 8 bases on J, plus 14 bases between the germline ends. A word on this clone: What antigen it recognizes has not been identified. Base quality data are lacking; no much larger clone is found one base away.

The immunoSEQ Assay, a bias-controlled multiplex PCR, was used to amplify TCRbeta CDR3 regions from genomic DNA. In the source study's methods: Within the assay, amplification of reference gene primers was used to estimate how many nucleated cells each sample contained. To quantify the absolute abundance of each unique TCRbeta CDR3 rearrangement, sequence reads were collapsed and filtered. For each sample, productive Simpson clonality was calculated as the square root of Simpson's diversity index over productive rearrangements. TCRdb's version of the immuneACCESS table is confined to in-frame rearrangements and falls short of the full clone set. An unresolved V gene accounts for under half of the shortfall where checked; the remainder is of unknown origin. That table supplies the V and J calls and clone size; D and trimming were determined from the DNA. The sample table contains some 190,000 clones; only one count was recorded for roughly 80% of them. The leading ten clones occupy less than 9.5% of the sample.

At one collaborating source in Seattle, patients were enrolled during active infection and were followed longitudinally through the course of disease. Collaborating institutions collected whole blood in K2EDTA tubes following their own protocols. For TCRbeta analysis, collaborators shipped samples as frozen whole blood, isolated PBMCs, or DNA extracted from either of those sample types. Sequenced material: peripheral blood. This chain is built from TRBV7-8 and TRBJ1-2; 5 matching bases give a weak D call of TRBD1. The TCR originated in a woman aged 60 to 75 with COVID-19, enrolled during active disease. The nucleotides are TGTGCCAGCAGCTTAGTGCGGGGGGTGGAAGGCTACACCTTC. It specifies CASSLVRGVEGYTF.